This TCR beta chain was observed in a study of cytotoxic CD8 clonotypes in ibrutinib-treated CLL. Study-wide context: Roughly 24 partial and 2 complete responses; at median 68 months, approximately 14 remitted, around 12 progressed.

Produced via immunoSEQ multiplex PCR; TCRdb's table is partial and in-frame only. The data contain around 20,000 clones, 68% of them singletons. Germline assignment: CDR1 SGHNT and CDR2 YYREEE (reference sequence). The CDR3 has 15 amino acids. The V and J ends lost 2 bases and 4 bases respectively, with 15 bases between them. The material sequenced was PBMCs, taken after 24 months of ibrutinib treatment. The clonotype originates from a human donor with chronic lymphocytic leukemia. The gene calls are TRBV5-4 and TRBJ2-5; D may be TRBD2 (6 bases). CDR3 residues: CASSFGFVGGETQYF. The DNA of the CDR3 is TGTGCCAGCAGCTTTGGGTTCGTGGGGGGAGAGACCCAGTACTTC.